Listed below are T cell receptor beta chains from one sample, sequenced in a study of blood T cell repertoires in COVID-19. Libraries were prepared by immunoSEQ multiplex PCR; TCRdb keeps only in-frame clonotypes and omits some of them. The profile covers around 160,000 clones, with about 90% appearing a single time and approximately 3% taken by the ten largest. The sequencing input was peripheral blood. The receptors were sampled from a man aged 55 to 70 with acute or convalescent COVID-19. The CDR3 runs from the conserved cysteine through the conserved F or W. Each record gives: J gene, clone size, D gene, V gene, CDR3 DNA, CDR3 protein. D genes are given only for firm matches. The size entry is marked missing in some rows and otherwise reads once, few, many or a size class.

TRBJ1-3 | NA | NA | TRBV6-5 | TGTGCCAGCAGTATAGAGTGGGGGGGAGGAAACACCATATATTTT | CASSIEWGGGNTIYF
TRBJ2-7 | NA | TRBD2 | TRBV7-2 | TGTGCCAGCAGTCCGGACGGGACTAGAGACGAGCAGTACTTC | CASSPDGTRDEQYF
TRBJ2-7 | NA | TRBD1 | TRBV5-1 | TGCGCCAGCAGCCAAGTCCCGGACAGGCGGCAGCTCGAGCAGTACTTC | CASSQVPDRRQLEQYF
TRBJ1-5 | NA | TRBD1 | TRBV27 | TGTGCCAGCAGCCCGACCGGGACAGTAAAATATAGCAATCAGCCCCAGCATTTT | CASSPTGTVKYSNQPQHF
TRBJ2-2 | NA | NA | TRBV27 | TGTGCCAGCCCGGCAGGGGTTTGTACCGGGGAGCTGTTTTTT | CASPAGVCTGELFF
TRBJ1-5 | NA | NA | TRBV4-2 | TGTGCCAGCAGCCAAGACCCCGGACAGACTACGAGGCCCCAGCATTTT | CASSQDPGQTTRPQHF
TRBJ1-1 | few | NA | TRBV11-2 | TGTGCCAGCAGCTTAGATCCAGGGGACAACACTGAAGCTTTCTTT | CASSLDPGDNTEAFF
TRBJ2-3 | NA | NA | TRBV5-5 | TGTGCCAGCAGCCCGCGACAGCCAAGCACAGATACGCAGTATTTT | CASSPRQPSTDTQYF
TRBJ2-1 | NA | NA | TRBV12-3/TRBV12-4 | TGTGCCAGCAGACAGGGAGCCTACAATGAGCAGTTCTTC | CASRQGAYNEQFF
TRBJ1-1 | once | NA | TRBV5-1 | TGCGCCAGCAGCTTGGCCCGACTGGGCACTGAAGCTTTCTTT | CASSLARLGTEAFF
TRBJ2-7 | NA | NA | TRBV7-9 | TGTGCCAGCGGGGGAGGCGTTTACGAGCAGTACTTC | CASGGGVYEQYF
TRBJ1-5 | once | NA | TRBV7-9 | TGTGCCAGCAGCTTAGGAGACAGGAGCAATCAGCCCCAGCATTTT | CASSLGDRSNQPQHF